This T cell receptor (beta chain) is drawn from a study of identical twins. Everyone who donated was a healthy Caucasian. Template switching added a universal primer site, and cDNA bore unique molecular identifiers. In TCRdb, the 5' RACE reads were re-called with MiXCR into one record per CDR3 protein. In the table there are 400,000 to 600,000 distinct CDR3 sequences, approximately 20% of which are singletons. Germline-derived CDR1 and CDR2 are KGHDR and SFDVKD. This CDR3 is 13 amino acids long. Trimming removed 7 bases from V and 5 bases from J, with 13 bases in between. Regarding the study as a whole: Cross-sectional statistics, not tracking of the same donors, supported the conclusions.

Comment on this clonotype: Its specificity is not known.

These data were likewise used in another study, on yellow fever vaccine responses in identical twins.

The gene calls are TRBV24-1 and TRBJ1-1; perhaps TRBD1 as D (5 bases). This clonotype was obtained from a woman aged 18-29 years in good health. The sequencing input was CD4+ T cells sorted from blood. The CDR3 region has the DNA TGTGCCACCAGGGACACGCGAGGGACTGAAGCTTTCTTT. Translated: CATRDTRGTEAFF.